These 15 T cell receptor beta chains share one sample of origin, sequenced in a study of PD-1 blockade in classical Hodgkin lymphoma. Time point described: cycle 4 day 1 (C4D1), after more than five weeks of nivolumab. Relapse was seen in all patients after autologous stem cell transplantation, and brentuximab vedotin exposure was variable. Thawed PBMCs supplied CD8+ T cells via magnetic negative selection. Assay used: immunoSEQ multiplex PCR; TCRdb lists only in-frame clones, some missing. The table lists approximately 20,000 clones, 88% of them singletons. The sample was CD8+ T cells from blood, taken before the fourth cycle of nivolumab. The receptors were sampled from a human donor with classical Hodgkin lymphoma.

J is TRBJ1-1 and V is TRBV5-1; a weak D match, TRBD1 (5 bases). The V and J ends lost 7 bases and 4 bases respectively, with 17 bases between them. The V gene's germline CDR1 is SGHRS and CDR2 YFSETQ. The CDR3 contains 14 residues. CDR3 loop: CASEPGSGGTEAFF. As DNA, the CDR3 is TGCGCCAGCGAGCCAGGGAGTGGCGGCACTGAAGCTTTCTTT.

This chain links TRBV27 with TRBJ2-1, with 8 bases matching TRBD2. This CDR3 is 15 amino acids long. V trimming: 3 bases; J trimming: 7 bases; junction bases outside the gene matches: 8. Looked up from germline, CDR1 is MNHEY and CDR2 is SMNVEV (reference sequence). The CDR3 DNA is TGTGCCAGCAGTTTCCCCGGGAGGGTCCGAAATGAGCAGTTCTTC. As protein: CASSFPGRVRNEQFF.

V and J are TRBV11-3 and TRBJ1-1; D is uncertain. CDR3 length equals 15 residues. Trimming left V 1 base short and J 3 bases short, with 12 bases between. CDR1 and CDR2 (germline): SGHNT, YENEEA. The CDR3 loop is CASSLGYGEHTEAFF. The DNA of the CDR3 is TGTGCCAGCAGCTTAGGTTACGGGGAACACACTGAAGCTTTCTTT. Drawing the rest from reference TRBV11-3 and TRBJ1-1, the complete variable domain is EAGVVQSPRYKIIEKKQPVAFWCNPISGHNTLYWYLQNLGQGPELLIRYENEEAVDDSQLPKDRFSAERLKGVDSTLKIQPAELGDSAVYLCASSLGYGEHTEAFFGQGTRLTVV.

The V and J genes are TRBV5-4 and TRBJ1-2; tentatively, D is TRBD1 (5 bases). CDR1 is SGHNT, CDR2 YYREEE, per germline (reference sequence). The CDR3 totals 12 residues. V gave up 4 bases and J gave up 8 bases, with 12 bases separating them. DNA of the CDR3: TGTGCCAGCAGCCCAGGACATTCGGGCTACACCTTC. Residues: CASSPGHSGYTF.

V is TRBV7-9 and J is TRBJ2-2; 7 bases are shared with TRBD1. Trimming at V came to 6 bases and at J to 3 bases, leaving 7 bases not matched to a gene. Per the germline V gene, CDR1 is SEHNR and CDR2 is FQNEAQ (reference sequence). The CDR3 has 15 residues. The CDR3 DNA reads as TGTGCCAGCAGACACCGGGACAGTTACACCGGGGAGCTGTTTTTT. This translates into CASRHRDSYTGELFF.

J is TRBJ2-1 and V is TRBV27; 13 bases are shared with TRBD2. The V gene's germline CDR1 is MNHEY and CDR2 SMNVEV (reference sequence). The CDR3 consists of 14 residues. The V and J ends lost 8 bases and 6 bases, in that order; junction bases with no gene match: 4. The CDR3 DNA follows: TGTGCCAGCCGGACTAGCGGGAGTCTCAATGAGCAGTTCTTC. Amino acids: CASRTSGSLNEQFF.

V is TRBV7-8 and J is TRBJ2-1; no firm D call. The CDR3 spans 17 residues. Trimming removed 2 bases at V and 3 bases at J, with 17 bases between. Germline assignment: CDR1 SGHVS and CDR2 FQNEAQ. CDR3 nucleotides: TGTGCCAGCAGCTTATTAAGAAGTAGGCGGAACTACAATGAGCAGTTCTTC. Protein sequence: CASSLLRSRRNYNEQFF.

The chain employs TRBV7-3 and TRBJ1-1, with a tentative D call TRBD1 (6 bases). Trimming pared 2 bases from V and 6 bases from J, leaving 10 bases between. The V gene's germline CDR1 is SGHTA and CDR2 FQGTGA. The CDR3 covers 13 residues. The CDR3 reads CASSLGGRAEAFF. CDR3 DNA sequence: TGTGCCAGCAGCTTAGGGGGCAGGGCTGAAGCTTTCTTT.

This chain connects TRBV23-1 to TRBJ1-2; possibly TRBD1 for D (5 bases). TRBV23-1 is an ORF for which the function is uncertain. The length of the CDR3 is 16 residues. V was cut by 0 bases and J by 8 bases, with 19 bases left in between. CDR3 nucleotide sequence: TGCGCCAGCAGTCAATCGACGGACACCCGGATGGAGGGCTACACCTTC. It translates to CASSQSTDTRMEGYTF.

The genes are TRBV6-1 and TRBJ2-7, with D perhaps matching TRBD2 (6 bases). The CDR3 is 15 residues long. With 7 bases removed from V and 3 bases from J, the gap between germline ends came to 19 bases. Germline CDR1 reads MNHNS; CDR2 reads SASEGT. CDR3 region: CASTTWAGNGYEQYF. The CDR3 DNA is TGTGCCAGCACCACTTGGGCGGGGAACGGCTACGAGCAGTACTTC.

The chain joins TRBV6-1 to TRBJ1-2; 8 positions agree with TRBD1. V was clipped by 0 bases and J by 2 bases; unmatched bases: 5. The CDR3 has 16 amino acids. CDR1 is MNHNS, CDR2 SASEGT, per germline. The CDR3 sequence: CASSEAHRGGNYGYTF. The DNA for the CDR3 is TGTGCCAGCAGTGAAGCCCACAGGGGGGGAAACTATGGCTACACCTTC.

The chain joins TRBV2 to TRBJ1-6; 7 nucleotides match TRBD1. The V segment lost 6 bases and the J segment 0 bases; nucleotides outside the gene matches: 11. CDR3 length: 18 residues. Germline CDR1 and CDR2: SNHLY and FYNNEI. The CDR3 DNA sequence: TGTGCCAGCAGGGAGACAGGGCAGTTGGCCTCCTATAATTCACCCCTCCACTTT. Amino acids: CASRETGQLASYNSPLHF.

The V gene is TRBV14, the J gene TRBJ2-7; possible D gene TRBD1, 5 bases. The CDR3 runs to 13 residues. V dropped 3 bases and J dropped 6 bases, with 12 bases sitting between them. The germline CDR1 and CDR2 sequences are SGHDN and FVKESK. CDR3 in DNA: TGTGCCAGCAGCCATCAGGGCGTCGGCGAGCAGTACTTC. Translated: CASSHQGVGEQYF.

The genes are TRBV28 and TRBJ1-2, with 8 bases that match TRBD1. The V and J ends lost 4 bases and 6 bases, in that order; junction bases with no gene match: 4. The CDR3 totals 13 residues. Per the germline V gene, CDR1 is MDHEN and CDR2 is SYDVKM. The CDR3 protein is CASSWDRSNGYTF. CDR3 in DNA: TGTGCCAGCAGTTGGGACAGGTCTAATGGCTACACCTTC.

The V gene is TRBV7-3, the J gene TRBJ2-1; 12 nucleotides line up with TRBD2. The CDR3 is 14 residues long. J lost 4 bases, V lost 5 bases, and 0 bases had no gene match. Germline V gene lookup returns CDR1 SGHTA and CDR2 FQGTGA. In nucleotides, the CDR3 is TGTGCCAGCAGCCTAGCGGGAGGGTACAATGAGCAGTTCTTC. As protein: CASSLAGGYNEQFF.